Following are 22 T cell receptor beta chains from one sample sequenced in a study of blood T cell repertoires in COVID-19. Using immunoSEQ multiplex PCR, the repertoire was profiled, and TCRdb retains in-frame clones only, with some absent. The table has approximately 200,000 clones, around 91% seen once; the top ten hold under 4%. Sequenced input: PBMCs or T cells enriched from blood (not recorded which). These receptors all stem from a woman younger than 35 in a cohort exposed to, infected with or recovered from COVID-19 (not recorded which).

The CDR3 DNA is TGTGCCAGCAGCCCCGACGCAGGGGTCCACAACTATGGCTACACCTTC. It codes for CASSPDAGVHNYGYTF. J is TRBJ1-2 and V is TRBV28; D might be TRBD1 (6 bases). Trimming took off 6 bases at V and 2 bases at J, with 19 bases between the two ends. There are 16 residues in the CDR3. Per germline, CDR1 MDHEN and CDR2 SYDVKM.

The V gene is TRBV7-3, the J gene TRBJ2-2, with 14 bases lining up with TRBD2. J gave up 5 bases and V 5 bases, and 22 bases lay outside the gene matches. CDR1 SGHTA and CDR2 FQGTGA come from the germline V gene. The CDR3 covers 22 residues. CDR3 sequence reads: CASSQKARTSGGPPPKTGELFF. The CDR3 nucleotides are TGTGCCAGCAGCCAAAAAGCCCGGACTAGCGGGGGGCCCCCACCTAAGACCGGGGAGCTGTTTTTT. Variable domain in full (rest from reference TRBV7-3 and TRBJ2-2): GAGVSQTPSNKVTEKGKYVELRCDPISGHTALYWYRQSLGQGPEFLIYFQGTGAADDSGLPNDRFFAVRPEGSVSTLKIQRTERGDSAVYLCASSQKARTSGGPPPKTGELFFGEGSRLTVL.

This clone has only one observation. The J gene is TRBJ1-1, the V gene TRBV5-1; no reliable D call. V was cut by 4 bases and J by 5 bases, with 12 bases left in between. CDR1 SGHRS and CDR2 YFSETQ come from the germline V gene. The CDR3 consists of 13 residues. The CDR3 nucleotides read TGCGCCAGCAGCGCTGCACCGGGGACTGAAGCTTTCTTT. Protein: CASSAAPGTEAFF.

The chain carries TRBV5-5 and TRBJ2-2, with 11 bases matching TRBD2. CDR1 and CDR2 from the germline V gene are SGHKS and YYEKEE (reference sequence). V gave up 4 bases and J gave up 3 bases; unmatched junction bases: 5. This CDR3 is built from 16 residues. The CDR3 DNA reads as TGTGCCAGCAGCGTGACTAGCGGGACGGACACCGGGGAGCTGTTTTTT. Amino acids: CASSVTSGTDTGELFF.

The CDR3 region has the DNA TGTGCCAGCTCACCACTGGGATCGGACAGGGGGCTCGGAGAGCAGTACTTC. Translated, it gives CASSPLGSDRGLGEQYF. The chain joins TRBV18 to TRBJ2-7; TRBD1 matches 11 bases. CDR3 size: 17 residues. From germline, CDR1 is KGHSH and CDR2 LQKENI. V shed 1 base and J 7 bases; nucleotides not matched to a gene: 12.

This clone was observed a handful of times. The rearrangement uses TRBV7-3 and TRBJ2-7, with 9 bases fitting TRBD1. Trimming took 8 bases from V and 3 from J; bases not matched to a gene: 11. Germline CDR1 reads SGHTA; CDR2 reads FQGTGA. The CDR3 sequence is 15 residues long. In DNA form, the CDR3 reads TGTGCCAGCGGTCTGGGACAGGGAGTTTTCTACGAGCAGTACTTC. It yields the protein CASGLGQGVFYEQYF.

J is TRBJ2-7 and V is TRBV28, with D possibly being TRBD1 (7 bases). This CDR3 comprises 15 residues. The ends were cut back, 6 bases at V and 1 base at J, with 16 bases in the middle. Germline CDR1 reads MDHEN; CDR2 reads SYDVKM. CDR3 nucleotide sequence: TGTGCCAGCAGCTCCTCTGCGGGACAGTCCTACGAGCAGTACTTC. Encoded protein: CASSSSAGQSYEQYF.

The chain links TRBV6-5 to TRBJ1-2, with 7 bases fitting TRBD1. The J segment lost 8 bases and the V segment lost 5 bases, leaving 8 bases of the junction unmatched. The V gene's germline CDR1 is MNHEY and CDR2 SVGAGI. This CDR3 spans 13 amino acids. Written as DNA, the CDR3 is TGTGCCAGCAGTCCCCGGGACAGCGAAGGCTACACCTTC. As protein: CASSPRDSEGYTF.

The CDR3 reads CASTGEGGPGIEQFF. The CDR3 nucleotides read TGCGCCAGCACAGGTGAGGGAGGGCCGGGTATTGAGCAGTTCTTC. V usage is TRBV5-1 and J usage is TRBJ2-1, with 7 positions matching TRBD2. The CDR3 length is 15 residues. Trimming at V came to 6 bases and at J to 9 bases, leaving 15 bases not matched to a gene. Germline V gives CDR1 SGHRS, CDR2 YFSETQ.

V gene TRBV28 combines with J gene TRBJ1-2; 8 nucleotides line up with TRBD1. CDR1 MDHEN and CDR2 SYDVKM come from the germline V gene. The V gene end was trimmed by 6 bases and the J gene end by 4 bases; junction bases not matched to a gene: 10. The CDR3 spans 15 residues. The CDR3 loop reads CASSQGAGSRYGYTF. In DNA, the CDR3 is TGTGCCAGCAGCCAGGGGGCAGGGTCCCGCTATGGCTACACCTTC.

J is TRBJ1-2 and V is TRBV14, with D hard to call. The CDR3 has 16 amino acids. Trimming pared 0 bases from V and 4 bases from J, leaving 15 bases between. Germline CDR1 SGHDN, CDR2 FVKESK. Here the CDR3 reads CASSQDRAGSFYGYTF. DNA of the CDR3: TGTGCCAGCAGCCAAGATCGGGCGGGGAGTTTCTATGGCTACACCTTC.

The chain employs TRBV15 and TRBJ2-1; TRBD2 aligns across 12 bases. This CDR3 is built from 16 residues. With 1 base clipped from V and 8 bases from J, the junction kept 6 bases outside the gene matches. Germline CDR1 LNHNV, CDR2 YYDKDF (reference sequence). CDR3 nucleotides: TGTGCCACCAGCAGAGGCCGACTAGCGGGAGTCGATGAGCAGTTCTTC. Residues: CATSRGRLAGVDEQFF. Full variable domain (outside the CDR3, taken from reference TRBV15 and TRBJ2-1): DAMVIQNPRYQVTQFGKPVTLSCSQTLNHNVMYWYQQKSSQAPKLLFHYYDKDFNNEADTPDNFQSRRPNTSFCFLDIRSPGLGDTAMYLCATSRGRLAGVDEQFFGPGTRLTVL.

This chain connects TRBV5-5 to TRBJ2-1, with D perhaps matching TRBD2 (6 bases). The germline V gene has CDR1 SGHKS and CDR2 YYEKEE (reference sequence). CDR3 length: 15 residues. V was trimmed by 1 base and J by 15 bases, leaving 23 bases between them. The CDR3 protein is CASSLLPLEGGSRFF. The CDR3 DNA reads TGTGCCAGCAGCTTGCTCCCCCTCGAGGGAGGTTCTAGGTTCTTC.

The gene calls are TRBV11-3 and TRBJ2-1; D might be TRBD2 (5 bases). The CDR3 sequence is 15 residues long. Between the trimmed V and J ends, which lost 4 bases and 5 bases, there was a span of 15 bases. Looked up from germline, CDR1 is SGHNT and CDR2 is YENEEA. CDR3: CASSWQGLIHNEQFF. Here the CDR3 DNA reads TGTGCCAGCAGCTGGCAAGGACTTATTCACAATGAGCAGTTCTTC.

In DNA, the CDR3 is TGTGCCAGCAGCGTAGGAGGATCCTCCTACGAGCAGTACTTC. This sequence encodes CASSVGGSSYEQYF. V is TRBV9 and J is TRBJ2-7; no firm D call. Trimming took off 0 bases at V and 0 bases at J, with 7 bases between the two ends. Per the germline V gene, CDR1 is SGDLS and CDR2 is YYNGEE. This CDR3 comprises 14 residues.

The chain is built from TRBV18 and TRBJ1-1; D possibly corresponds to TRBD1 (6 bases). The V gene lost 3 bases and the J gene lost 4 bases, with 18 bases spanning the gap. In germline, CDR1 is KGHSH, CDR2 LQKENI. This CDR3 comprises 16 residues. CDR3 protein: CASSPKQGSGGTEAFF. CDR3 nucleotides: TGTGCCAGCTCACCGAAACAGGGCAGCGGAGGCACTGAAGCTTTCTTT.

This chain links TRBV5-1 with TRBJ1-6, with D unresolved. Germline V gives CDR1 SGHRS, CDR2 YFSETQ. V gave up 0 bases and J gave up 5 bases, with 3 bases separating them. The length of the CDR3 is 13 residues. CDR3 bases: TGCGCCAGCAGCTTGGAGCATAATTCACCCCTCCACTTT. As protein: CASSLEHNSPLHF.

This chain links TRBV15 with TRBJ2-7, with 10 positions matching TRBD2. The J segment lost 0 bases and the V segment lost 3 bases, leaving 2 bases of the junction unmatched. The CDR3 runs to 15 residues. CDR1 and CDR2 from the germline V gene are LNHNV and YYDKDF (reference sequence). This chain's CDR3 is CATSRLAGDSYEQYF. In nucleotides, the CDR3 is TGTGCCACCAGCAGGCTAGCGGGGGACTCCTACGAGCAGTACTTC.

In DNA, the CDR3 is TGTGCCATCAGTCGAACGCAGGGGGACTATGGCTACACCTTC. It encodes CAISRTQGDYGYTF. J is TRBJ1-2 and V is TRBV10-3, with 7 bases lining up with TRBD1. Germline-derived CDR1 and CDR2 are ENHRY and SYGVKD. Trimming took 5 bases from V and 3 from J; bases not matched to a gene: 6. The CDR3 length is 14 residues.

The V and J genes are TRBV11-3 and TRBJ1-1, with a possible D match to TRBD1 (6 bases). The V end was cut by 2 bases, the J end by 1 base, with 8 bases between. The CDR3 consists of 14 residues. CDR1 is SGHNT and CDR2 is YENEEA in the germline V gene. The DNA for the CDR3 is TGTGCCAGCAGCTTACGGGGGGCGAACACTGAAGCTTTCTTT. It codes for CASSLRGANTEAFF.

The chain links TRBV28 to TRBJ1-6; D is unclear. V lost 10 bases and J lost 10, with 17 bases in between. Germline V CDR1 and CDR2: MDHEN, SYDVKM. The CDR3 totals 13 residues. CDR3 loop: CATAGGLSSPLHF. CDR3 bases: TGTGCCACCGCTGGAGGGTTGAGCTCACCCCTCCACTTT.

This chain connects TRBV15 to TRBJ1-6, with 10 positions matching TRBD1. The CDR3 spans 16 residues. From germline, CDR1 is LNHNV and CDR2 YYDKDF (reference sequence). V shed 1 base, J shed 9 bases, and the junction held 6 bases outside the gene matches. CDR3 sequence reads: CATSRGGTGAASPLHF. In DNA, the CDR3 is TGTGCCACCAGCAGAGGAGGGACAGGGGCTGCTTCACCCCTCCACTTT.